This T cell receptor beta chain was sequenced for a study of blood T cell repertoires in COVID-19. Study-level information: Sites across the United States, Italy and Spain contributed samples from acute and convalescent COVID-19. T cells, B-cell-depleted T cells, or PBMCs supplied cDNA or gDNA.

Measured with immunoSEQ multiplex PCR; TCRdb has only the in-frame clones, and not every one. The sample yields some 150,000 clones, 80% to 90% seen once. The CDR3 contains 19 residues. Germline loops: CDR1 SGHTA, CDR2 FQGTGA. Unmatched junction bases numbered 10, after V lost 3 bases and J lost 0 bases. Participant-given clinical history determined each cohort assignment. The material sequenced was PBMCs or T cells enriched from blood (not recorded which). The V gene is TRBV7-3, the J gene TRBJ2-2, with 10 bases identical to TRBD2. This TCR derives from a man aged 45-60 years who had recovered from COVID-19. The CDR3 DNA reads TGTGCCAGCAGCTTCACTCCTAGCGGGAGAGCCCCGAACACCGGGGAGCTGTTTTTT. Its translation: CASSFTPSGRAPNTGELFF.